This T cell receptor (beta chain) was captured by sequencing in a study of identical twins. Study-wide points: Weaker excess twin sharing was seen among beta out-of-frame sequences.

After template switching added a universal primer site, the resulting cDNA carried unique molecular identifiers. TCRdb processed the 5' RACE reads anew with MiXCR; each CDR3 protein has one entry. The sample records around 200,000 distinct CDR3 sequences, roughly a tenth being singletons. This CDR3 contains 12 residues. Trimming removed 7 bases from V and 8 bases from J; junction bases left unmatched: 7. A note on this clonotype: Its target is not known.

Material for sequencing was memory (CD45RO+) T cells sorted from blood. This receptor was identified in a woman between 18 and 30 years old in good health. The V call is TRBV12-3 or TRBV12-4, the J call TRBJ1-2, with 7 bases lining up with TRBD1. The CDR3 loop is CASTDRVGGYTF. CDR3 in DNA: TGTGCCAGCACAGACAGGGTGGGAGGCTACACCTTC.